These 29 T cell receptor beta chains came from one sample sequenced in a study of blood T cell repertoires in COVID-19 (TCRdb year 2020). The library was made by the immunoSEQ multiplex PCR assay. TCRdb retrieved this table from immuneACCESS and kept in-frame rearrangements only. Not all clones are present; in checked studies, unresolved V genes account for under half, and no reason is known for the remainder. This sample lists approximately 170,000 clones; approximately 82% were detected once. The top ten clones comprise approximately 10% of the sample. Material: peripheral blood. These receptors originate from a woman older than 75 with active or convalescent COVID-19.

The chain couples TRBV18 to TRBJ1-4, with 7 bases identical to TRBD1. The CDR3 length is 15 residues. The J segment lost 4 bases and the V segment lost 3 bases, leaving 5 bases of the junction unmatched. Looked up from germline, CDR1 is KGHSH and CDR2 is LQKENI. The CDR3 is CASSPSTGINEKLFF. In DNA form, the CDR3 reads TGTGCCAGCTCACCCTCGACAGGGATTAATGAAAAACTGTTTTTT.

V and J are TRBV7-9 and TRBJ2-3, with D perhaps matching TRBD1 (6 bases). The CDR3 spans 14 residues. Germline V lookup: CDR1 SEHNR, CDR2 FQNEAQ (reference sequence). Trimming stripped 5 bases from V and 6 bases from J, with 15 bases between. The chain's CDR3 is CASSRDPTGDTQYF. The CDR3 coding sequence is TGTGCCAGCAGCCGGGACCCAACAGGGGATACGCAGTATTTT.

The CDR3 DNA follows: TGTGCCAGCAGTGACACAGACAGAACCTACAATGAGCAGTTCTTC. It encodes CASSDTDRTYNEQFF. The rearrangement joins TRBV6-4 to TRBJ2-1, with D tentatively TRBD1 (5 bases). The CDR3 totals 15 residues. Germline CDR1 is MRHNA and CDR2 is SNTAGT. Trimming removed 2 bases from V and 2 bases from J, with 10 bases in between.

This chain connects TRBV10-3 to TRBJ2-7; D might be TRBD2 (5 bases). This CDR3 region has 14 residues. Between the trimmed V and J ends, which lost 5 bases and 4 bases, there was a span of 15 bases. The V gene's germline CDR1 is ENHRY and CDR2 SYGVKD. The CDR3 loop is CAISYSGNAYEQYF. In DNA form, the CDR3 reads TGTGCCATCAGTTACTCGGGGAATGCGTACGAGCAGTACTTC.

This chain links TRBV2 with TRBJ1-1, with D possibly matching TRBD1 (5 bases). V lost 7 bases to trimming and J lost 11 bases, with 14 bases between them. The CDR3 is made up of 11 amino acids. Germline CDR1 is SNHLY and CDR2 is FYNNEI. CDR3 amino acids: CASKDRVDAFF. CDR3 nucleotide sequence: TGTGCCAGCAAAGACAGAGTGGACGCTTTCTTT.

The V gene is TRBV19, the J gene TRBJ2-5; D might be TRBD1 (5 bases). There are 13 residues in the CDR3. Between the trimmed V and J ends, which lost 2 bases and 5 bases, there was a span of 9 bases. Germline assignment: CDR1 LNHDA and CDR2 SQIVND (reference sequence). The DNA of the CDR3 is TGTGCCAGTAGTATAAAGGACATGGAGACCCAGTACTTC. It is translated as CASSIKDMETQYF. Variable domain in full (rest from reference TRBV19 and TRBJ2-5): DGGITQSPKYLFRKEGQNVTLSCEQNLNHDAMYWYRQDPGQGLRLIYYSQIVNDFQKGDIAEGYSVSREKKESFPLTVTSAQKNPTAFYLCASSIKDMETQYFGPGTRLLVL.

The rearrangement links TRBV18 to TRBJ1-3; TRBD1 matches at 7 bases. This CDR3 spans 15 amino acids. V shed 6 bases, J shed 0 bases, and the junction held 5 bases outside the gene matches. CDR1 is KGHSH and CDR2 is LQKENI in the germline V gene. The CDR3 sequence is CASSLDRDSGNTIYF. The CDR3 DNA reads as TGTGCCAGCTCCCTCGACAGGGACTCTGGAAACACCATATATTTT.

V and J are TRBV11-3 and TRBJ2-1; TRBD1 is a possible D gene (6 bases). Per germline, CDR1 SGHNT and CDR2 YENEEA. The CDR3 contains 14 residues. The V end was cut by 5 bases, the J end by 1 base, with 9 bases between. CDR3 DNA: TGTGCCAGCAGCCCCGGGACATCCTACAATGAGCAGTTCTTC. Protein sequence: CASSPGTSYNEQFF. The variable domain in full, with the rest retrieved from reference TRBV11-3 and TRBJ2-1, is EAGVVQSPRYKIIEKKQPVAFWCNPISGHNTLYWYLQNLGQGPELLIRYENEEAVDDSQLPKDRFSAERLKGVDSTLKIQPAELGDSAVYLCASSPGTSYNEQFFGPGTRLTVL.

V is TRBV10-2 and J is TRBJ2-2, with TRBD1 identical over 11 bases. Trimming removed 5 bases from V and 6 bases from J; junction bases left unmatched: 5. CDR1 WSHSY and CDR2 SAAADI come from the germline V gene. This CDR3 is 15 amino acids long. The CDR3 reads CASSRWTGGSGELFF. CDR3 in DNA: TGCGCCAGCAGTAGATGGACAGGGGGCTCCGGGGAGCTGTTTTTT.

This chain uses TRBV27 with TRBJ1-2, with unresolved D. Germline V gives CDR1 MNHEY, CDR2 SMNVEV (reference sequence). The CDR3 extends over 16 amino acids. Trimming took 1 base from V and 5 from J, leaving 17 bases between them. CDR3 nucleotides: TGTGCCAGCAGTTTATTCCCGTCGAATTCGGGGTATGGCTACACCTTC. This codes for CASSLFPSNSGYGYTF.

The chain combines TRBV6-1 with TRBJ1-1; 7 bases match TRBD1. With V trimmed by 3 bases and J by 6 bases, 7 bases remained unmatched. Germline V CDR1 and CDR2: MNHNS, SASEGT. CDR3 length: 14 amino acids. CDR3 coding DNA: TGTGCCAGCAGTGATGTTGGGACAGTCTCTGAAGCTTTCTTT. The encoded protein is CASSDVGTVSEAFF.

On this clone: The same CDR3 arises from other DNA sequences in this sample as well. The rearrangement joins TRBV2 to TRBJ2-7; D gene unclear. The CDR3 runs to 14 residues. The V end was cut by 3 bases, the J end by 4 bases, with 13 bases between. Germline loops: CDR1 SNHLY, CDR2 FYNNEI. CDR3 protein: CASSDQGELYEQYF. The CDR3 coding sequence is TGTGCCAGCAGTGATCAAGGAGAGTTGTACGAGCAGTACTTC.

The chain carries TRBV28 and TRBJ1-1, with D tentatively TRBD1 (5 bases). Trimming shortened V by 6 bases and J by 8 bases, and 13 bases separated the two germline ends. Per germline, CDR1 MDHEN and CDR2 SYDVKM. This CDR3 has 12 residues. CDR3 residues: CASRSLPGEAFF. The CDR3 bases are TGTGCCAGCAGGTCATTACCAGGGGAAGCTTTCTTT.

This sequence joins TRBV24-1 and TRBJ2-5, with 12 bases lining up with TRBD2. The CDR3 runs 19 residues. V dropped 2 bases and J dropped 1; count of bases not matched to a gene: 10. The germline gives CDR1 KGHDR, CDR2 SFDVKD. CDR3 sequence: CATSDSSDRLAGAQETQYF. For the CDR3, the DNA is TGTGCCACCAGTGATTCCTCAGACCGACTAGCGGGAGCCCAAGAGACCCAGTACTTC.

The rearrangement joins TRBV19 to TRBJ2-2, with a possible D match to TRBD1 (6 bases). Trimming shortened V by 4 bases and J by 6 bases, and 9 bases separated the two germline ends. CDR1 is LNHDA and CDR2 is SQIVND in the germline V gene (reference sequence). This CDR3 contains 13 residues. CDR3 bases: TGTGCCAGTAGTACCCAGGGGTCCGGGGAGCTGTTTTTT. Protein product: CASSTQGSGELFF.

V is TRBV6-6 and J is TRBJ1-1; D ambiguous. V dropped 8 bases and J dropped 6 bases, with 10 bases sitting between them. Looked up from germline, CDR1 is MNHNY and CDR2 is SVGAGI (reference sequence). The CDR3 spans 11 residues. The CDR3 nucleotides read TGTGCCAGCGAGGGTTTCTCTGAAGCTTTCTTT. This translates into CASEGFSEAFF.

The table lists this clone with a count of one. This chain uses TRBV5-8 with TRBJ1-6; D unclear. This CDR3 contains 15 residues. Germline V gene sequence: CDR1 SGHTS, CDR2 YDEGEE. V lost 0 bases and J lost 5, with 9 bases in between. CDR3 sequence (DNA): TGTGCCAGCAGCTTGGGACTGGGTCATAATTCACCCCTCCACTTT. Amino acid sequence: CASSLGLGHNSPLHF.

The CDR3 DNA reads as TGTGCCAGCAGCTTTGGACTAGCGGCATACAATGAGCAGTTCTTC. Encoded protein: CASSFGLAAYNEQFF. The chain recombines TRBV7-3 with TRBJ2-1, with 10 bases fitting TRBD2. Germline V gene data show CDR1 as SGHTA and CDR2 as FQGTGA. The CDR3 is 15 amino acids. V lost 3 bases and J lost 4; bases outside the gene matches: 3.

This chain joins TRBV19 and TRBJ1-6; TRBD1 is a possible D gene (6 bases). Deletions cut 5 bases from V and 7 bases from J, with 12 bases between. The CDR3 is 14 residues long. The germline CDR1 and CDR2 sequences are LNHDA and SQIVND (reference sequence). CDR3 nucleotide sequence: TGTGCCAGTAGTCCTGGGACATCCAATTCACCCCTCCACTTT. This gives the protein CASSPGTSNSPLHF.

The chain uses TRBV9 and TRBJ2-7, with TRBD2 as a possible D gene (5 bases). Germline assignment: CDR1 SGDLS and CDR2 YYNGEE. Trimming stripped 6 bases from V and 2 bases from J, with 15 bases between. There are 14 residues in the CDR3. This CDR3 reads CASNSGWSTYEQYF. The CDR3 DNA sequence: TGTGCCAGCAATTCGGGATGGAGTACCTACGAGCAGTACTTC.

In DNA form, the CDR3 reads TGTGCCAGTAGTATATGGAGGGGACAGCAGTTCTTC. Translating gives CASSIWRGQQFF. The chain is built from TRBV19 and TRBJ2-1; a weak D match, TRBD2 (6 bases). The CDR3 length is 12 residues. CDR1 and CDR2 (germline): LNHDA, SQIVND (reference sequence). Trimming pared 2 bases from V and 11 bases from J, leaving 10 bases between.

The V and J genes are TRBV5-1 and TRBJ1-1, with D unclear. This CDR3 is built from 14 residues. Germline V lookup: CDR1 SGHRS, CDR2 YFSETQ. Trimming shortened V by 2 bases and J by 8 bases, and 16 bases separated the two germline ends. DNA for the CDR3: TGCGCCAGCAGCTTTACGCAGGAAAAGGTGGAAGCTTTCTTT. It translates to CASSFTQEKVEAFF.

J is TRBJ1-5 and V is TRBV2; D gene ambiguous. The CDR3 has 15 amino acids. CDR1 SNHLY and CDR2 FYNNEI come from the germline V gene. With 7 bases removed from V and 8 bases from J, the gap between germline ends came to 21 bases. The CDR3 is CASTETGRKGEPQHF. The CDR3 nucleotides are TGTGCCAGCACCGAAACCGGGAGGAAGGGCGAGCCCCAGCATTTT.

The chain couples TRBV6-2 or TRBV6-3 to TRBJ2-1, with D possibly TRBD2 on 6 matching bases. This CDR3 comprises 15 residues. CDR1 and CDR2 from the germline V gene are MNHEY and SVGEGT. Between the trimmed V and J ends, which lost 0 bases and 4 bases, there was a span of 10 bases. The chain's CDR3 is CASSYSAGLYNEQFF. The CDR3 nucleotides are TGTGCCAGCAGTTACTCGGCGGGATTGTACAATGAGCAGTTCTTC.

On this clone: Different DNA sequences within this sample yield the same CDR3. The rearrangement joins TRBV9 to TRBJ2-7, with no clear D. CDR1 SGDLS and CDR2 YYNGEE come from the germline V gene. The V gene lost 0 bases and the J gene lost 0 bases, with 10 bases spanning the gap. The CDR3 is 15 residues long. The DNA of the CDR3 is TGTGCCAGCAGCGTAGCGGCAGGCTACTCCTACGAGCAGTACTTC. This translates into CASSVAAGYSYEQYF.

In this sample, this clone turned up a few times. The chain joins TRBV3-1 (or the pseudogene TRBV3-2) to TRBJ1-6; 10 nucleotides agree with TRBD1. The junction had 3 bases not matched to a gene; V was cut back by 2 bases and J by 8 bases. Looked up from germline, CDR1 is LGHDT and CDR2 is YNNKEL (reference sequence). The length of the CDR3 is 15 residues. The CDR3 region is CASSQQGQGDSPLHF. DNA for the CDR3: TGTGCCAGCAGCCAACAAGGACAGGGGGATTCACCCCTCCACTTT.

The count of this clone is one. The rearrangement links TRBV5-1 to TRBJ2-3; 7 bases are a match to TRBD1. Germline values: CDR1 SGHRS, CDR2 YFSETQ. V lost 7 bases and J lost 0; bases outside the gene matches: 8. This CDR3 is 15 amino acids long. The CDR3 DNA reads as TGCGCCAGCGTCATGACAGGGACAAGCACAGATACGCAGTATTTT. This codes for CASVMTGTSTDTQYF.

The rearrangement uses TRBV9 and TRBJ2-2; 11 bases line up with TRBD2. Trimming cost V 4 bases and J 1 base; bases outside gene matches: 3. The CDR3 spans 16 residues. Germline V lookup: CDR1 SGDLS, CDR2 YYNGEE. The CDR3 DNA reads TGTGCCAGCAGCTCGGGACTAGCGGAGAACACCGGGGAGCTGTTTTTT. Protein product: CASSSGLAENTGELFF. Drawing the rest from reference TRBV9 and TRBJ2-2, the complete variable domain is DSGVTQTPKHLITATGQRVTLRCSPRSGDLSVYWYQQSLDQGLQFLIQYYNGEERAKGNILERFSAQQFPDLHSELNLSSLELGDSALYFCASSSGLAENTGELFFGEGSRLTVL.

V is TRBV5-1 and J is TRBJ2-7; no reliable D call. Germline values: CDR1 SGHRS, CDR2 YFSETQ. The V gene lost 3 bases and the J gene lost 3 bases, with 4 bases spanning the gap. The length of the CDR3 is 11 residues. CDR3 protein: CASSSSYEQYF. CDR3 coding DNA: TGCGCCAGCAGCTCTAGCTACGAGCAGTACTTC. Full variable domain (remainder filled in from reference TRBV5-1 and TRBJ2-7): KAGVTQTPRYLIKTRGQQVTLSCSPISGHRSVSWYQQTPGQGLQFLFEYFSETQRNKGNFPGRFSGRQFSNSRSEMNVSTLELGDSALYLCASSSSYEQYFGPGTRLTVT.